This is a list of T cell receptor beta chains from one sample in a study of response to subunit inactivated influenza vaccine. TCRdb passed the RT-PCR reads through MiXCR, listing each CDR3 protein once. The sample includes about 650,000 distinct CDR3 sequences, around a sixth of them seen just once. The sample here was PBMCs from blood, taken about 13 days after vaccination. These receptors were collected from a man over 45 who received an inactivated influenza vaccine. The CDR3 runs from the conserved cysteine through the conserved F or W. D genes are given only for firm matches. Expanded clones are given a class, and other clones once, few, many or no size at all.

CDR3 DNA	CDR3 protein	clone size	V gene	J gene	D gene
TGTGCCAGCACCCCAGCTAGCGGGAGCTACGAGCAGTACTTC	CASTPASGSYEQYF	few	TRBV14	TRBJ2-7	TRBD2
TGTGCCAGCAGTTTAGAAACTAGCGGCGAGGGGTACAATGAGCAGTTCTTC	CASSLETSGEGYNEQFF	once	TRBV12-3/TRBV12-4	TRBJ2-1	TRBD2
TGTGCCAGCACCTTGGGGGGGGTGGGCAATCAGCCCCAGCATTTT	CASTLGGVGNQPQHF	few	TRBV28	TRBJ1-5	NA
TGCAGCGTTGAAGAGGCTAGCGGGGGTACGCAGTATTTT	CSVEEASGGTQYF	few	TRBV29-1	TRBJ2-3	TRBD2
TGCAGTGCCTCCCGGACTAGCGGGGGGGCACACAATGAGCAGTTCTTC	CSASRTSGGAHNEQFF	few	TRBV20-1	TRBJ2-1	TRBD2
TGTGCCAGCAGTCCAGGCGGGACAGGGCCCTACGAGCAGTACTTC	CASSPGGTGPYEQYF	many	TRBV12-3/TRBV12-4	TRBJ2-7	TRBD1
TGTGCCAGCAGCTTGGGGCCAGCGGGCCAAGAGACCCAGTACTTC	CASSLGPAGQETQYF	few	TRBV11-2	TRBJ2-5	NA
TGTGCCAGCAGCGGACGTTTGAATTTCTTT	CASSGRLNFF	NA	TRBV28	TRBJ1-1	NA
TGTGCCAGCAAACGGGGAGGTTCACCCCTCCACTTT	CASKRGGSPLHF	NA	TRBV12-3/TRBV12-4	TRBJ1-6	NA
TGCAGTGCTAGAAGTTTAGACAGGGTAAACACCGGGGAGCTGTTTTTT	CSARSLDRVNTGELFF	NA	TRBV20-1	TRBJ2-2	TRBD1
TGCAGTGCTAGAGATCAAAGGGACAGGAGCTCCTACGAGCAGTACTTC	CSARDQRDRSSYEQYF	NA	TRBV20-1	TRBJ2-7	TRBD1
TGTGCCAGCTCACCTGGGTGGAGCGCGAACACCGGGGAGCTGTTTTTT	CASSPGWSANTGELFF	few	TRBV18	TRBJ2-2	NA
TGTGCCAGCAGCTTGGGCAATCAGCACGGCTATTATGGCTACACCTTC	CASSLGNQHGYYGYTF	NA	TRBV7-9	TRBJ1-2	NA
TGTGCCAGCAGCGTAGCTAGTGGGGTTGGGGGCACTGAAGCTTTCTTT	CASSVASGVGGTEAFF	NA	TRBV9	TRBJ1-1	NA
TGTGCCAGCAGTTTAACAACTAATGAAAAACTGTTTTTT	CASSLTTNEKLFF	NA	TRBV12-3/TRBV12-4	TRBJ1-4	NA
TGCAGTGCGCCACAGGGGCCTGGAAACACCATATATTTT	CSAPQGPGNTIYF	few	TRBV20-1	TRBJ1-3	TRBD1
TGCGCCAGCAGCAAAAAGAGCGGGGAGGGCCTTAGAAATGAGCAGTTCTTC	CASSKKSGEGLRNEQFF	many	TRBV5-1	TRBJ2-1	TRBD2
TGTGCCAGCAGCTCACAACTGGATATGAACACTGAAGCTTTCTTT	CASSSQLDMNTEAFF	NA	TRBV7-2	TRBJ1-1	NA
TGTGCCACCACGGGACACCTGGCCTCTGGGGCCAACGTCCTGACTTTC	CATTGHLASGANVLTF	NA	TRBV6-1	TRBJ2-6	NA
TGTGCCAGCAGTCCGGGACAGGCGAACACCGGGGAGCTGTTTTTT	CASSPGQANTGELFF	NA	TRBV7-2	TRBJ2-2	TRBD1